This entry is about one TCR beta chain. Its antigen is currently unknown. 13 Jbeta primers and 60 Vbeta primers were used for the PCR. Clones were sequenced by immunoSEQ multiplex PCR, and TCRdb holds only the in-frame ones, with some missing. The profile covers about 200,000 clones, with 65% to 85% appearing a single time and about 1.8% taken by the ten largest. The data were taken from a study of cytomegalovirus exposure and HLA in healthy donors. General study results and limits: In vitro experiments confirmed that a few CMV-associated chains were specific for CMV antigens.

Trimming took 5 bases from V and 5 from J; bases not matched to a gene: 2. The CDR3 runs 12 residues. Germline V gives CDR1 MNHEY, CDR2 SMNVEV (reference sequence). The rearrangement links TRBV27 to TRBJ1-1; 7 bases fit TRBD1. The sequence was obtained from a man aged 45 to 65 in good health and CMV-seronegative. Sequencing was performed on PBMCs. CDR3 region: CASSPGGTEAFF. DNA of the CDR3: TGTGCCAGCAGTCCAGGGGGTACTGAAGCTTTCTTT.